The present T cell receptor beta chain was sequenced within a study of cytomegalovirus exposure and HLA in healthy donors. Whole-study findings and limits: There were some 150 TCR beta chains listed as cytomegalovirus-associated. Sequencing likely generated an artifact that appeared as a cluster of highly shared sequence variants.

A few counts support this clone. Its antigen remains unidentified. This CDR3 contains 15 residues. CDR1 is LNHDA and CDR2 is SQIVND in the germline V gene (reference sequence). The V end was cut by 5 bases, the J end by 7 bases, with 19 bases between. Use of 60 Vbeta and 13 Jbeta primers characterized the PCR. Assay: immunoSEQ multiplex PCR; the TCRdb copy retains only in-frame clones and omits some. The sample contains some 150,000 clones, around 80% of which appear only once. This chain connects TRBV19 to TRBJ2-3; a possible D gene is TRBD2 (6 bases). The specimen was PBMCs. This receptor was identified in a middle-aged man in good health and CMV-seronegative. In nucleotides, the CDR3 is TGTGCCAGTAGTCGGGGGACCGTACCACAATATACGCAGTATTTT. Translation: CASSRGTVPQYTQYF.